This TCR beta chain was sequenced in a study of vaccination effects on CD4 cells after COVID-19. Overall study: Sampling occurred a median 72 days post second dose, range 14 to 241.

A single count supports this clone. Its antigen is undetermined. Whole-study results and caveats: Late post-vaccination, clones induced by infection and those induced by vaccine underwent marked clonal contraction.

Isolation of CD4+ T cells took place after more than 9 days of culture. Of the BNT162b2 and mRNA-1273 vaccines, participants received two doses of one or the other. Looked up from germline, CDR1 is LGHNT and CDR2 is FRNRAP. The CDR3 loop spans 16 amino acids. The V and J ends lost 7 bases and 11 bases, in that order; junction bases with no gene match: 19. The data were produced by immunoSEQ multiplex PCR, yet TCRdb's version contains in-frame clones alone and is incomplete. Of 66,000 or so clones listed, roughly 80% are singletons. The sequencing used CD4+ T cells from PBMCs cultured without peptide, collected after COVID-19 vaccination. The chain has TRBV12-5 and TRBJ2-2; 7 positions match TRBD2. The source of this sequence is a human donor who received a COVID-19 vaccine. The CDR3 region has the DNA TGTGCTAGTGATCACACTAGGGCTAGCGGAAGAAGAGAGCTGTTTTTT. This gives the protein CASDHTRASGRRELFF.